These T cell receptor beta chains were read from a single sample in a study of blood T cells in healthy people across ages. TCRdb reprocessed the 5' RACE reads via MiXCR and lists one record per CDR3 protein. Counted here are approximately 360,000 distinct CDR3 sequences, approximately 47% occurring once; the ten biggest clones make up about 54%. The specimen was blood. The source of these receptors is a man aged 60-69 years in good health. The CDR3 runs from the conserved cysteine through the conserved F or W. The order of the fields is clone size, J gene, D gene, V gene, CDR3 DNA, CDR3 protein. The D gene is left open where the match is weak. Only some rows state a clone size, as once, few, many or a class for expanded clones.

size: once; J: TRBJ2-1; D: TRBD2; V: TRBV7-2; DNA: TGTGCCAGCAGCTTTACCAGGGACTACCGCAATGAGCAGTTCTTC; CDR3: CASSFTRDYRNEQFF
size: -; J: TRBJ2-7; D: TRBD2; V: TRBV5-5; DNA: TGTGCCAGCAGCTTGGCCGGACTAGCGGGCGACGAGCAGTACTTC; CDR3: CASSLAGLAGDEQYF
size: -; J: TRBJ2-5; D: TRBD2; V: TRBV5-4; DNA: TGTGCCAGCACCGACGGCGGGGGGGCCCAAGAGACCCAGTACTTC; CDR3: CASTDGGGAQETQYF
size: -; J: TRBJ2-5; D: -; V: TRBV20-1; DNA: TGCAGTGCTAGTCGATACCGGGCCCCTGAGGGGGAGACCCAGTACTTC; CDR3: CSASRYRAPEGETQYF
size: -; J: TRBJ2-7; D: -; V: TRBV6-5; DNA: TGTGCCAGCAAGGAACCGGACAGCCCCTACGAGCAGTACTTC; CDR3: CASKEPDSPYEQYF
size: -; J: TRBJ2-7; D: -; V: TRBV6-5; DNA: TGTGCCAGCAGCCCCTTTCGGGTCGACAATGAGCAGTACTTC; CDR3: CASSPFRVDNEQYF
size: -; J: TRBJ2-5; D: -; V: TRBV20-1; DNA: TGCAGTGCTAGAGGATATACTGGGGGCAGGGACCCCTACGAGGCCCAGTACTTC; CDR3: CSARGYTGGRDPYEAQYF
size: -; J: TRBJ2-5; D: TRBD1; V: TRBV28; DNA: TGTGCCAGCAGCCGCGGACAGGGGCGAGGGTACTTC; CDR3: CASSRGQGRGYF
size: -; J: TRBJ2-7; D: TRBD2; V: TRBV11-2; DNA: TGTGCCAGCAGCACCACTAGCGGGAGCTACAATGAGCAGTACTTC; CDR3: CASSTTSGSYNEQYF
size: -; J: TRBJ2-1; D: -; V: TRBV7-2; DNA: TGTGCCAGCAGCCCACAGGGCTATGAGCAGTTCTTC; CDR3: CASSPQGYEQFF
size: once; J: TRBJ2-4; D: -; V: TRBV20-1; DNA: TGCAGTGCCTCACCAAGGCAGGGAGACATTCAGTACTTC; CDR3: CSASPRQGDIQYF
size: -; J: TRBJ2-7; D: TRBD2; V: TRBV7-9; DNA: TGTGCCAGCAGCTTAGGGACTAGCCCCTCCTACGAGCAGTACTTC; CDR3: CASSLGTSPSYEQYF
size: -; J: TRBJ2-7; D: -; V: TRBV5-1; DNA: TGCGCCAGCAGCTTGGTTGGAAACGAGCAGTACTTC; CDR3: CASSLVGNEQYF
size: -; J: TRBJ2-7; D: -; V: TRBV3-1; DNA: TGTGCCAGCAGCCAAGGGCCGCAGGGATCCTACGAGCAGTACTTC; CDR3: CASSQGPQGSYEQYF
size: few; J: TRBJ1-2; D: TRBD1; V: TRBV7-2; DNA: TGTGCCAGCAGCCCCCGGACAGGGGGCGCGAATAATTATGGCTACACCTTC; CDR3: CASSPRTGGANNYGYTF
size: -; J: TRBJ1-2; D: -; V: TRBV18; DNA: TGTGCCAGCCTCCGACAGGCCACTAACTATGGCTACACCTTC; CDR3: CASLRQATNYGYTF
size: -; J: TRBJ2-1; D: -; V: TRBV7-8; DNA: TGTGCCAGCAGCTTAGGAGAGACTACCTACAATGAGCAGTTCTTC; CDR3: CASSLGETTYNEQFF
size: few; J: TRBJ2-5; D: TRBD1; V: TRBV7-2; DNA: TGTGCCAGCAGCCCCCCCGGGACAGGGAGAGAGACCCAGTACTTC; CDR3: CASSPPGTGRETQYF
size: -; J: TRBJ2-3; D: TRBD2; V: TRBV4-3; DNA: TGCGCCAGCAGCACCAAGATATTAGGGGCTAGCGGGGGGATGGATACGCAGTATTTT; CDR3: CASSTKILGASGGMDTQYF
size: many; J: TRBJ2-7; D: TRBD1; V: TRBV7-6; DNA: TGTGCCAGCAGCTTCGACAGGGCCTCCTACGAGCAGTACTTC; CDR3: CASSFDRASYEQYF
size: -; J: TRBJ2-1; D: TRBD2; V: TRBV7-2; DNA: TGTGCCAGCAGCTTAGCGCGAGGGAGGGGTGAGCAGTTCTTC; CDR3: CASSLARGRGEQFF
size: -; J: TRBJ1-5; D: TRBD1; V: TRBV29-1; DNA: TGCAGCGTAAGGACAGGGAGCAATCAGCCCCAGCATTTT; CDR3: CSVRTGSNQPQHF